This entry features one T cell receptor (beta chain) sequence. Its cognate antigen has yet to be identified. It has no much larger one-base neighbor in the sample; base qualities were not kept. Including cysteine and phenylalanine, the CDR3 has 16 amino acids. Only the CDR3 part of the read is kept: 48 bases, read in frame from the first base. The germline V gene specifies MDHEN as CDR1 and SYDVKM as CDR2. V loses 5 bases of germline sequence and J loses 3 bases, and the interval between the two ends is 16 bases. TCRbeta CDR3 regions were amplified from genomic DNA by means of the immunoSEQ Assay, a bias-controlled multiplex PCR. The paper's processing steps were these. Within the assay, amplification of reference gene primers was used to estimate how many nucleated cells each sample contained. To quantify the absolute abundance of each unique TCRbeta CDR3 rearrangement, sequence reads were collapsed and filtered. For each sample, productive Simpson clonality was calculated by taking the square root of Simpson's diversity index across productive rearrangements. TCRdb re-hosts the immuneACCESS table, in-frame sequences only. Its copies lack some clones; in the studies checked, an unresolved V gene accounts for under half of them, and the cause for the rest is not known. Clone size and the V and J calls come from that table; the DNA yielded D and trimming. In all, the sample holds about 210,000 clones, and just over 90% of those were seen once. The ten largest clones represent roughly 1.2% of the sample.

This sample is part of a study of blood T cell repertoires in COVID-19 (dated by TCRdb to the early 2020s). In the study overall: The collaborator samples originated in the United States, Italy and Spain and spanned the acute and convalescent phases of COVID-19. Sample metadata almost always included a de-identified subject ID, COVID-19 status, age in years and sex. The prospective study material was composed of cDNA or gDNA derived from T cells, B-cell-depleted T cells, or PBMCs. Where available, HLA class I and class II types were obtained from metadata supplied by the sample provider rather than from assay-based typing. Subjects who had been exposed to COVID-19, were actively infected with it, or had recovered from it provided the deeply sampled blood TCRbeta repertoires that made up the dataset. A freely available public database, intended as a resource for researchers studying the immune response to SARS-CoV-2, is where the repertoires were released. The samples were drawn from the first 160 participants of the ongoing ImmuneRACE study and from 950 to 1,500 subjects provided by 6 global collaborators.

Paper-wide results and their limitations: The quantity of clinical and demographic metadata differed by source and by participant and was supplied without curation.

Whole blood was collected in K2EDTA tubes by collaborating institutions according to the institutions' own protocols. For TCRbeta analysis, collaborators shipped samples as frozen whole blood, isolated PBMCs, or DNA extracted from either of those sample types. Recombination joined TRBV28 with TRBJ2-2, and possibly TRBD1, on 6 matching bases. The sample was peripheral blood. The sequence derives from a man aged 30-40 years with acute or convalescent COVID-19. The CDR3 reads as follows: CASSVSFSGDTGELFF. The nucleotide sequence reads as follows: TGTGCCAGCAGTGTTAGTTTCTCAGGGGACACCGGGGAGCTGTTTTTT.